What follows is one T cell receptor (beta chain) and its context. Its antigen target is currently unknown. CDR1 is given as LGHNA and CDR2 as YSLEER, both from the germline V gene. Counted from cysteine to phenylalanine, this CDR3 has 15 amino acids. Nucleotide data are not available. Sequencing relied on an Illumina HiSeq 2000. The TCR beta cDNA libraries were made using 5'RACE template switching, a step that added both a universal primer site and unique molecular identifiers. Synthesis of cDNA was primed from the TCR beta constant segment and was followed by two consecutive PCR amplification steps. The published analysis was carried out like this. MIGEC was used to demultiplex reads and group reads by UMI, and MiTCR was used to assemble and quantify clonotypes. To exclude erroneous sequences, any TCR cDNA sequence not supported by at least two reads was discarded. Downstream repertoire analysis used the tcR package, and clonotypes were matched across fractions by CDR3 nucleotide sequence plus V segment. VDJmatch was used to annotate antigen specificity against VDJdb, with one amino acid substitution in CDR3 permitted. With the reads reprocessed by TCRdb, a single entry stands for each CDR3 protein sequence and no DNA is reported. These V and J calls originate from TCRdb's pipeline instead of the authors' own analysis. The table of this sample itemizes 500,000 to 700,000 distinct CDR3 sequences. The top ten constitute roughly 3.5% of the sample.

This sample was taken from a study of T cells expressing NK-cell markers (dated by TCRdb to between 2020 and 2021). Background for the entire study: Eight donors provided sorted CD3+CD56+NKG2C+, CD3+CD56+NKG2C- and CD3+CD56-NKG2C+ T-cell subsets, whose TCR beta-chain repertoires were profiled. Among the eight sequenced donors, seven were HCMV-seropositive and one was HCMV-seronegative. The eight sequenced donors were randomly selected healthy volunteers, three men and five women. Libraries were sequenced as 2 x 150 bp reads on Illumina HiSeq 2000/2500, MiSeq or NextSeq.

The study at large found these results: In several donors, the dominant CD3+CD56+NKG2C+ clonotypes were found to rank among the top 10 CD8+ clonotypes and to make up roughly 1.0-7.0% of CD8+ T cells. Those dominant clonotypes were again the most abundant among CD3+CD56-NKG2C+ cells in a few donors, at roughly 28.3-60.1%. Whether the expanded NKG2C-expressing T cell clones were specific for HCMV antigens remained unclear.

HCMV serostatus was determined by detecting HCMV-specific IgG in serum with a commercial ELISA kit. Ficoll density gradient centrifugation was used to isolate peripheral blood mononuclear cells from blood. The chain is assembled from TRBV4-3 and TRBJ1-3; as DNA is missing, the TRBD1 call by TCRdb cannot be tested. The TCR comes from a man between 18 and 29 years old in good health. Donor details come from another sample of the same person, matched by shared clones. Sequencing input: blood T cells: a sorted CD56 or NKG2C T cell subset, CD4+ or CD8+ T cells, or bulk PBMC T cells (not recorded which). The CDR3 in this case is CASSQGDRFGNTIYF.